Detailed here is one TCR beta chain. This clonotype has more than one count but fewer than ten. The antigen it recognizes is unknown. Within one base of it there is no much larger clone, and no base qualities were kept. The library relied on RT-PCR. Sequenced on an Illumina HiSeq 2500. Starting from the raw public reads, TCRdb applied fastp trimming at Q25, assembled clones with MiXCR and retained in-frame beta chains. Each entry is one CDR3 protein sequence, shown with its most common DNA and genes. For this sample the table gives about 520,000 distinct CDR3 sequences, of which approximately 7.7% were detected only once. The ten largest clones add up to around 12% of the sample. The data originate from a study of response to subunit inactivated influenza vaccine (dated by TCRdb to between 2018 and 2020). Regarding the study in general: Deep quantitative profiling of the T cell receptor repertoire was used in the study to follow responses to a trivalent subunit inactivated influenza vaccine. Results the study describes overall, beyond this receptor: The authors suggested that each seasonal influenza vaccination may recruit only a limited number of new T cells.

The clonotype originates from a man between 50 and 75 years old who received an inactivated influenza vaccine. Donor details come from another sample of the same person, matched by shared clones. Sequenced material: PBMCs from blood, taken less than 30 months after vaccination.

CDR3 loop: CASGRLAGELFF. The nucleotides read TGTGCCAGCGGGAGGTTGGCCGGGGAGCTGTTTTTT. The chain joins TRBV9 to TRBJ2-2; TRBD2 is perhaps the D gene, given 6 matching bases. The CDR3 contains 12 residues, cysteine and phenylalanine counted. The sequence is cut down to CDR3 DNA, 36 bases in frame from base 1. Based on the germline V gene, the CDR1 and CDR2 sequences are SGDLS and YYNGEE. V and J lose 7 bases and 6 bases, and a span of 10 bases separates them.